The 8 T cell receptor beta chains presented below share a single source sample, sequenced in a study of technical replicates of blood from a few donors. TCRdb keeps only in-frame clones here, not all; method: immunoSEQ multiplex PCR. The sample records roughly 52,000 clones, about 95% being singletons. The sequenced sample was PBMCs. These TCRs come from a human donor in good health. Some clones in this sample may be carry-over from other donors' samples.

This clone was seen more than once but under ten times. The chain recombines TRBV5-6 with TRBJ1-1; 11 positions match TRBD1. The germline CDR1 and CDR2 sequences are SGHDT and YYEEEE. The trim removed 4 bases at V and 3 bases at J, leaving 8 bases unmatched. This CDR3 is built from 16 residues. CDR3 amino acids: CASSPEVGQGDTEAFF. The CDR3 DNA reads as TGTGCCAGCAGCCCGGAGGTGGGACAGGGGGACACTGAAGCTTTCTTT.

V is TRBV29-1 and J is TRBJ1-5; the D is unclear. Between the trimmed V and J ends, which lost 7 bases and 2 bases, there was a span of 9 bases. The CDR3 spans 12 residues. CDR1 and CDR2 (germline): SQVTM, ANQGSEA. CDR3 sequence reads: CSASYGNQPQHF. In DNA, the CDR3 is TGCAGCGCCTCCTATGGCAATCAGCCCCAGCATTTT.

J is TRBJ2-1 and V is TRBV11-2; unclear D gene. Germline V lookup: CDR1 SGHAT, CDR2 FQNNGV. Trimming removed 3 bases at V and 0 bases at J, with 3 bases between. This CDR3 contains 13 residues. CDR3 loop: CASSFSSYNEQFF. In DNA form, the CDR3 reads TGTGCCAGCAGCTTCTCCTCCTACAATGAGCAGTTCTTC.

This chain uses TRBV4-2 with TRBJ2-5; the match to TRBD2 covers 8 bases. Trimming removed 1 base from V and 2 bases from J; junction bases left unmatched: 9. Per the germline V gene, CDR1 is LGHNA and CDR2 is YNFKEQ. The length of the CDR3 is 17 residues. The CDR3, as DNA: TGTGCCAGCAGCCAAGTTGGCCAGCGGGGGAAACAAGAGACCCAGTACTTC. Translated, it gives CASSQVGQRGKQETQYF.

This clone was observed a single time. The rearrangement links TRBV7-2 to TRBJ2-3, with D possibly being TRBD1 (6 bases). The length of the CDR3 is 16 residues. Germline lookup yields CDR1 SGHTA and CDR2 FQGNSA. Trimming left V 6 bases short and J 4 bases short, with 20 bases between. CDR3 DNA: TGTGCCAGCAGTCAGTATACAGGGTCCGGGTCAGATACGCAGTATTTT. Protein product: CASSQYTGSGSDTQYF.

The chain employs TRBV28 and TRBJ1-2; perhaps TRBD1 as D (6 bases). Germline CDR1 reads MDHEN; CDR2 reads SYDVKM. V dropped 4 bases and J dropped 0 bases, with 15 bases sitting between them. The length of the CDR3 is 16 residues. The CDR3 protein is CASSWGGAAPNYGYTF. The CDR3 bases are TGTGCCAGCAGTTGGGGGGGGGCGGCCCCTAACTATGGCTACACCTTC.

The CDR3 DNA reads as TGCAGCGTCGAGCGGTCCTACAATGAGCAGTTCTTC. This sequence encodes CSVERSYNEQFF. The chain couples TRBV29-1 to TRBJ2-1, with TRBD2 as a possible D gene (5 bases). The germline V and J ends were trimmed by 6 bases and 1 base, with 7 bases remaining between them. Germline assignment: CDR1 SQVTM and CDR2 ANQGSEA. This CDR3 has 12 amino acids.

J is TRBJ1-4 and V is TRBV15, with 8 bases identical to TRBD1. The germline V gene has CDR1 LNHNV and CDR2 YYDKDF (reference sequence). The CDR3 is 15 amino acids. V dropped 4 bases and J dropped 8; count of bases not matched to a gene: 9. CDR3 in DNA: TGTGCCACCAGCACCGACAGGGGAGGGAAAGAAAAACTGTTTTTT. The encoded protein is CATSTDRGGKEKLFF. The variable domain in full, completed from reference TRBV15 and TRBJ1-4, reads DAMVIQNPRYQVTQFGKPVTLSCSQTLNHNVMYWYQQKSSQAPKLLFHYYDKDFNNEADTPDNFQSRRPNTSFCFLDIRSPGLGDTAMYLCATSTDRGGKEKLFFGSGTQLSVL.